This T cell receptor beta chain is drawn from a study of Graves' ophthalmopathy and Graves' hyperthyroidism. Study outcomes and limitations: The model predicted ophthalmopathy progression with 70.59% sensitivity and approximately 72% specificity.

The TCR beta CDR3 regions underwent amplification from RNA transcripts. HTBI-primed RT-PCR formed the first round, and a multiplex PCR formed the second. TCRdb reprocessed the multiplex PCR reads with MiXCR, giving one entry per CDR3 protein. This repertoire shows about 620,000 distinct CDR3 sequences, about 24% found once; its top ten account for roughly 7.4%. This clonotype appeared many times. Its specificity is not known. The specimen was peripheral blood. The sequence was collected from a woman aged 18-35 years with stable Graves' hyperthyroidism. Some clones in this sample may be carry-over from other donors' samples.

CDR3 in amino acids: CSPPTGGARAKNIQYF. The CDR3 nucleotides read TGCAGCCCGCCGACCGGAGGGGCCCGAGCCAAAAACATTCAGTACTTC. The chain employs TRBV29-1 and TRBJ2-4; D might be TRBD2 (6 bases). The CDR3 contains 16 residues. V dropped 8 bases and J dropped 0 bases, with 20 bases sitting between them. Germline V gene sequence: CDR1 SQVTM, CDR2 ANQGSEA.